One sample yielded the 20 T cell receptor beta chains listed below, sequenced in a study of T cell responses to AZD1222 COVID-19 vaccine. TCRdb's table, derived via immunoSEQ multiplex PCR, lists solely in-frame clones and lacks some. This table has approximately 180,000 clones, about 85% appearing once. The material sequenced was peripheral blood, taken on day 0 of AZD1222 vaccination. The source is an adult in good health.

This clone was recorded only once. The chain has TRBV19 and TRBJ2-1; the D gene is possibly TRBD1 (7 bases). This CDR3 region has 15 residues. Trimming cost V 9 bases and J 3 bases, with 18 bases left between them. Germline CDR1 reads LNHDA; CDR2 reads SQIVND (reference sequence). The CDR3 loop is CASLPGGTDYNEQFF. The CDR3, as DNA: TGTGCCAGCCTTCCCGGCGGGACAGACTACAATGAGCAGTTCTTC.

This clone occurred a few times. The rearrangement uses TRBV5-4 and TRBJ1-2; D remains ambiguous. V lost 1 base and J 6 bases, leaving 13 bases between the germline ends. Germline assignment: CDR1 SGHNT and CDR2 YYREEE (reference sequence). This CDR3 has 14 amino acids. CDR3: CASSLWAGTHGYTF. CDR3 DNA: TGTGCCAGCAGCTTGTGGGCAGGAACCCATGGCTACACCTTC.

V gene TRBV27 combines with J gene TRBJ2-3; D gene ambiguous. CDR1 and CDR2 (germline): MNHEY, SMNVEV (reference sequence). This CDR3 spans 14 amino acids. V lost 5 bases and J lost 0, with 9 bases in between. The CDR3 here is CASSPTISTDTQYF. CDR3 DNA sequence: TGTGCCAGCAGTCCTACTATAAGCACAGATACGCAGTATTTT.

V is TRBV6-6 and J is TRBJ2-3; 9 bases are shared with TRBD2. Losses at the gene ends were 4 bases for V and 3 bases for J; bases not matched to a gene: 5. Germline CDR1 is MNHNY and CDR2 is SVGAGI (reference sequence). The CDR3 extends over 15 amino acids. The CDR3 region has the DNA TGTGCCAGCAGTTTTGCGGGAGGGGGGACAGATACGCAGTATTTT. This gives the protein CASSFAGGGTDTQYF.

This clone has a single count. The CDR3 DNA reads TGTGCCAGCAGGGAACCTGACAGGGCGGGGGAGCAGTACTTC. Protein product: CASREPDRAGEQYF. The chain recombines TRBV7-2 with TRBJ2-7; D is perhaps TRBD1 (7 bases). Between the trimmed V and J ends, which lost 6 bases and 7 bases, there was a span of 19 bases. This CDR3 spans 14 amino acids. CDR1 SGHTA and CDR2 FQGNSA come from the germline V gene.

This clone was counted between two and nine times. The chain couples TRBV12-5 to TRBJ2-1; no firm D call. Germline V gene data show CDR1 as LGHNT and CDR2 as FRNRAP. Trimming cost V 2 bases and J 2 bases, with 4 bases left between them. This CDR3 region has 13 residues. Written as DNA, the CDR3 is TGTGCTAGTGGTTTGCGACCCTACAATGAGCAGTTCTTC. Translating gives CASGLRPYNEQFF.

J is TRBJ2-7 and V is TRBV5-8; D not resolved. V was pared by 3 bases and J by 0 bases, with 7 bases between. This CDR3 comprises 13 residues. CDR1 is SGHTS, CDR2 YDEGEE, per germline. DNA for the CDR3: TGTGCCAGCAGCTCCCCTTCCTCCTACGAGCAGTACTTC. Amino acid sequence: CASSSPSSYEQYF.

A single count supports this clone. The chain carries TRBV27 and TRBJ2-7, with TRBD2 matching over 8 bases. V shed 5 bases and J 2 bases; nucleotides not matched to a gene: 8. CDR1 MNHEY and CDR2 SMNVEV come from the germline V gene (reference sequence). This CDR3 is built from 15 residues. The CDR3 nucleotides read TGTGCCAGCAGTGCCACTCCGGGACTAGCCTACGAGCAGTACTTC. Its protein is CASSATPGLAYEQYF.

This clone turned up a few times. V and J are TRBV7-2 and TRBJ1-2; TRBD1 is a possible D gene (5 bases). The CDR3 loop spans 14 amino acids. V lost 4 bases to trimming and J lost 6 bases, with 15 bases between them. Germline V gives CDR1 SGHTA, CDR2 FQGNSA. The chain's CDR3 is CASSSYQGENGYTF. DNA of the CDR3: TGTGCCAGCAGCTCCTATCAGGGAGAAAATGGCTACACCTTC.

Only one count was recorded for this clone. The junction shows a germline mismatch at one end, possibly a read error. This chain connects TRBV5-1 to TRBJ1-5; tentative D call: TRBD1 (5 bases). CDR3 length: 16 amino acids. Germline assignment: CDR1 SGHRS and CDR2 YFSETQ. CDR3 residues: CARSLIGDRGDQPQHF. The CDR3 bases are TGCGCCAGGAGCTTGATAGGCGACAGAGGGGACCAGCCCCAGCATTTT.

The chain uses TRBV6-1 and TRBJ2-5; D perhaps matches TRBD2 (6 bases). The germline V gene has CDR1 MNHNS and CDR2 SASEGT. This CDR3 comprises 16 residues. V was trimmed by 3 bases and J by 2 bases, leaving 16 bases between them. For the CDR3, the DNA is TGTGCCAGCAGTGAGTGGGCGGGACGGGGGCAAGAGACCCAGTACTTC. Translation: CASSEWAGRGQETQYF.

This sequence joins TRBV6-5 and TRBJ1-1, with D unclear. The CDR3 extends over 16 amino acids. V was trimmed by 4 bases and J by 3 bases, leaving 18 bases between them. CDR1 and CDR2 (germline): MNHEY, SVGAGI. The CDR3 nucleotides read TGTGCCAGCAGTTCTCGAGGTGGTACCCGGTACACTGAAGCTTTCTTT. It translates to CASSSRGGTRYTEAFF.

The J gene is TRBJ2-1, the V gene TRBV3-1 (or the pseudogene TRBV3-2); D tentatively reads TRBD1 or TRBD2 (5 bases each). This CDR3 contains 12 residues. Germline V gene data show CDR1 as LGHDT and CDR2 as YNNKEL (reference sequence). Trimming left V 11 bases short and J 2 bases short, with 10 bases between. The CDR3, as DNA: TGTGCCTCCGGGACCACCTACAATGAGCAGTTCTTC. Translating it yields CASGTTYNEQFF.

The chain is built from TRBV6-2 or TRBV6-3 and TRBJ2-7, with TRBD2 matching over 11 bases. Germline lookup yields CDR1 MNHEY and CDR2 SVGEGT. The CDR3 sequence is 18 residues long. V lost 5 bases to trimming and J lost 3 bases; unmatched junction nucleotides: 15. In nucleotides, the CDR3 is TGTGCCAGCAGTCAGAGGCCTAGCGGGAGGATGTCCCTCTACGAGCAGTACTTC. It yields the protein CASSQRPSGRMSLYEQYF.

This clone came up a few times. The rearrangement uses TRBV12-3 or TRBV12-4 and TRBJ1-1; D remains ambiguous. V was cut by 7 bases and J by 1 base, with 10 bases left in between. CDR3 size: 13 residues. CDR3 DNA: TGTGCCAGCATCAGGAGGTCGAACACTGAAGCTTTCTTT. It translates to CASIRRSNTEAFF.

The V gene is TRBV19, the J gene TRBJ1-5, with D hard to call. Trimming cost V 7 bases and J 2 bases, with 9 bases left between them. The CDR3 sequence is 13 residues long. The V gene's germline CDR1 is LNHDA and CDR2 SQIVND (reference sequence). The CDR3 reads CASTNRGNQPQHF. The CDR3 region has the DNA TGTGCCAGTACCAATCGAGGCAATCAGCCCCAGCATTTT.

The chain employs TRBV7-3 and TRBJ2-5; D gene ambiguous. CDR3 length: 13 residues. Germline V CDR1 and CDR2: SGHTA, FQGTGA. With 1 base removed from V and 0 bases from J, the gap between germline ends came to 3 bases. In DNA form, the CDR3 reads TGTGCCAGCAGCTTAAGGAACCAAGAGACCCAGTACTTC. Its translation: CASSLRNQETQYF.

A few counts support this clone. V is TRBV4-1 and J is TRBJ2-1, with D possibly called TRBD1 or TRBD2 (5 bases each). Germline V gives CDR1 MGHRA, CDR2 YSYEKL. The CDR3 is 13 amino acids. Trimming left V 1 base short and J 9 bases short, with 10 bases between. The CDR3 bases are TGCGCCAGCAGCCAAGGGGGGAATTTTGAGCAGTTCTTC. Its protein is CASSQGGNFEQFF.

This clone was seen ten or more times. V gene TRBV5-1 combines with J gene TRBJ1-1; D call uncertain. The V gene lost 3 bases and the J gene lost 11 bases, with 11 bases spanning the gap. CDR3 length: 11 residues. Germline-derived CDR1 and CDR2 are SGHRS and YFSETQ. CDR3 in amino acids: CASSYAGVAFF. CDR3 DNA: TGCGCCAGCAGCTACGCCGGGGTGGCTTTCTTT.

The chain uses TRBV3-1 (or the pseudogene TRBV3-2) and TRBJ2-1, with TRBD2 matching 7 bases. The CDR3 is 17 amino acids. V shed 4 bases, J shed 4 bases, and the junction held 13 bases outside the gene matches. The germline gives CDR1 LGHDT, CDR2 YNNKEL (reference sequence). Written as DNA, the CDR3 is TGTGCCAGCAGCCGACCCCCTAGCGGTGGGGGTTACAATGAGCAGTTCTTC. As protein: CASSRPPSGGGYNEQFF.